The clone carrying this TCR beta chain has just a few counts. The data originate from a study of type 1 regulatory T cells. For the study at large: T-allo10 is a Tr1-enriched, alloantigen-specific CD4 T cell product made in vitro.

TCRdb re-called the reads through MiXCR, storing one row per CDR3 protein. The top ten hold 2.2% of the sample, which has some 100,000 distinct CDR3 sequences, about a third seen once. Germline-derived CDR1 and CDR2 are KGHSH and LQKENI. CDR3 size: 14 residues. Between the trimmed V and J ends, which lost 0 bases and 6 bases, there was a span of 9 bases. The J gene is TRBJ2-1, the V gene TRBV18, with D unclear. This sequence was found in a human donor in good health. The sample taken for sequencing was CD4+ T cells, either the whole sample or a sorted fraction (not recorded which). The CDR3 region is CASSPPWPPNEQFF. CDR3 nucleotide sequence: TGTGCCAGCTCACCACCCTGGCCCCCCAATGAGCAGTTCTTC.